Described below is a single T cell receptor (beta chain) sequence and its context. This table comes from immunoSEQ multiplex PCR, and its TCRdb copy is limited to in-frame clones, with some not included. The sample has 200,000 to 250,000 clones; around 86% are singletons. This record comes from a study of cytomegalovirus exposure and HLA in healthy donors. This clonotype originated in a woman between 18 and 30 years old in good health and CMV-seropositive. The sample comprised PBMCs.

CDR3 loop: CASSPGTSGMSNTGELFF. CDR3 bases: TGTGCCAGCAGCCCCGGGACTAGCGGGATGTCGAACACCGGGGAGCTGTTTTTT. The genes are TRBV11-2 and TRBJ2-2; 13 positions match TRBD2. Germline V gene data show CDR1 as SGHAT and CDR2 as FQNNGV. The CDR3 totals 18 residues. Trimming cost V 5 bases and J 0 bases; bases outside gene matches: 6. Together with reference TRBV11-2 and TRBJ2-2, the CDR3 gives the full variable domain: EAGVAQSPRYKIIEKRQSVAFWCNPISGHATLYWYQQILGQGPKLLIQFQNNGVVDDSQLPKDRFSAERLKGVDSTLKIQPAKLEDSAVYLCASSPGTSGMSNTGELFFGEGSRLTVL.